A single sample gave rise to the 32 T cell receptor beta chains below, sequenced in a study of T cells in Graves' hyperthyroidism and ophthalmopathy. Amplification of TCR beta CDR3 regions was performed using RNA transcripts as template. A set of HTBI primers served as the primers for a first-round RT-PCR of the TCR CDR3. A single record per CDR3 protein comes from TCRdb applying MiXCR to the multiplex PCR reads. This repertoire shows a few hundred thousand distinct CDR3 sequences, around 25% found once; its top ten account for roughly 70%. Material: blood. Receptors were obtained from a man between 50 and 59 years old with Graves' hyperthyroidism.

The CDR3 coding sequence is TGTGCCATCAGCCCCGGGACACCCAATGAGCAGTTCTTC. Protein sequence: CAISPGTPNEQFF. The chain couples TRBV10-3 to TRBJ2-1; a possible D gene is TRBD1 (6 bases). The V gene lost 6 bases and the J gene lost 6 bases, with 12 bases spanning the gap. The germline V gene has CDR1 ENHRY and CDR2 SYGVKD. This CDR3 region has 13 residues.

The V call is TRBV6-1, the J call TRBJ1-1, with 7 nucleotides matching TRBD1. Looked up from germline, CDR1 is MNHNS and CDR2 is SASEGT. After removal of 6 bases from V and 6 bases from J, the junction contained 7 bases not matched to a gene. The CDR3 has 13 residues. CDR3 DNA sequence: TGTGCCAGCAGCGAATACAGGGGAGCTGAAGCTTTCTTT. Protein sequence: CASSEYRGAEAFF.

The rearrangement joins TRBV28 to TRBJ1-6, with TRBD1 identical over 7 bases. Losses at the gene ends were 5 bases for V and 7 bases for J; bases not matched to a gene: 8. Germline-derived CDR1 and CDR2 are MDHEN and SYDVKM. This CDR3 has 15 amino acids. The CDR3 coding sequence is TGTGCCAGCAGTACGCCGGGACAGCTAAATTCACCCCTCCACTTT. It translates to CASSTPGQLNSPLHF.

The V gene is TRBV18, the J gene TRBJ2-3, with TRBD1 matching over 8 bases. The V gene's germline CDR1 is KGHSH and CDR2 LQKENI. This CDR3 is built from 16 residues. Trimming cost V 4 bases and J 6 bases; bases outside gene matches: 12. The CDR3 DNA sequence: TGTGCCAGCTCACAACAGGACAGGGTGAGAGGTGATACGCAGTATTTT. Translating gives CASSQQDRVRGDTQYF. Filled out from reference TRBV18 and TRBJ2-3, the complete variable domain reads NAGVMQNPRHLVRRRGQEARLRCSPMKGHSHVYWYRQLPEEGLKFMVYLQKENIIDESGMPKERFSAEFPKEGPSILRIQQVVRGDSAAYFCASSQQDRVRGDTQYFGPGTRLTVL.

The CDR3 region has the DNA TGCAGTGTTCTGACACCGAAATTTTCCTACGAGCAGTACTTC. Amino acids: CSVLTPKFSYEQYF. The chain employs TRBV20-1 and TRBJ2-7, with D hard to call. Trimming stripped 7 bases from V and 1 base from J, with 17 bases between. The CDR3 sequence is 14 residues long. CDR1 is DFQATT and CDR2 is SNEGSKA in the germline V gene (reference sequence).

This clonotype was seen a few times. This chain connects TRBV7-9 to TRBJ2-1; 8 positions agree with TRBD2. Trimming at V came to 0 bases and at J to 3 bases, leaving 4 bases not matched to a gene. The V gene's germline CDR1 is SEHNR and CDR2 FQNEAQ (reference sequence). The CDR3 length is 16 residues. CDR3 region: CASSLATSAFYNEQFF. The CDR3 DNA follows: TGTGCCAGCAGCTTAGCGACTAGCGCATTCTACAATGAGCAGTTCTTC.

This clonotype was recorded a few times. CDR3 residues: CASSLKVRGGEQYF. CDR3 DNA sequence: TGTGCCAGCAGCTTAAAAGTGAGAGGGGGCGAGCAGTACTTC. The rearrangement joins TRBV7-2 to TRBJ2-7; D perhaps matches TRBD1 (6 bases). Germline V gene sequence: CDR1 SGHTA, CDR2 FQGNSA. CDR3 size: 14 residues. Trimming removed 2 bases from V and 6 bases from J, with 14 bases in between.

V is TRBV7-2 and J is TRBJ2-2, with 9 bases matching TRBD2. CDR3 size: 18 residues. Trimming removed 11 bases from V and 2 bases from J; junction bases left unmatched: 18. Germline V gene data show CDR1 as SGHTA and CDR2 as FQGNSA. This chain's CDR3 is CAESTLLASGINTGELFF. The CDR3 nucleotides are TGTGCCGAATCCACACTACTAGCTAGCGGGATTAACACCGGGGAGCTGTTTTTT. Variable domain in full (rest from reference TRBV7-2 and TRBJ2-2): GAGVSQSPSNKVTEKGKDVELRCDPISGHTALYWYRQSLGQGLEFLIYFQGNSAPDKSGLPSDRFSAERTGGSVSTLTIQRTQQEDSAVYLCAESTLLASGINTGELFFGEGSRLTVL.

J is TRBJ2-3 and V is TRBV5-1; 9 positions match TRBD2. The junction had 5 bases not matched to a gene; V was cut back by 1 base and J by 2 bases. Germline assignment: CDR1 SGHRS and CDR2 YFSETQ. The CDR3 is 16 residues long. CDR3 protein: CASSLFAGGNTDTQYF. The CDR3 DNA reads TGCGCCAGCAGCTTGTTTGCGGGAGGGAACACAGATACGCAGTATTTT.

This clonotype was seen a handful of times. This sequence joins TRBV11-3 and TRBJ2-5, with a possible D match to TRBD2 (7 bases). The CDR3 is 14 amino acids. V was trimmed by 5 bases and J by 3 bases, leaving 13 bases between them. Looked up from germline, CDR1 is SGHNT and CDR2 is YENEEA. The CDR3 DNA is TGTGCCAGCAGCGCCCTAGGGGGGGAAGAGACCCAGTACTTC. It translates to CASSALGGEETQYF. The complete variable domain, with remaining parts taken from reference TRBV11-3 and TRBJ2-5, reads EAGVVQSPRYKIIEKKQPVAFWCNPISGHNTLYWYLQNLGQGPELLIRYENEEAVDDSQLPKDRFSAERLKGVDSTLKIQPAELGDSAVYLCASSALGGEETQYFGPGTRLLVL.

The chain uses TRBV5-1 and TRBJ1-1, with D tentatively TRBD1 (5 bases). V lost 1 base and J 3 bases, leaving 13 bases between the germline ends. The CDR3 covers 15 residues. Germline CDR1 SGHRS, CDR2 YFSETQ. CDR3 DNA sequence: TGCGCCAGCAGCTTGAGGGGAGGGCCGGACACTGAAGCTTTCTTT. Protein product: CASSLRGGPDTEAFF.

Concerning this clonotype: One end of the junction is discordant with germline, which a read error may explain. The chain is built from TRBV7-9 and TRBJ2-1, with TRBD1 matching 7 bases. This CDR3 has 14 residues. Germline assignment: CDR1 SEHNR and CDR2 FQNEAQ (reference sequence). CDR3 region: CASSLGTVNNEQFF. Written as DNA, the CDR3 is TGTGCCAGCAGTTTAGGGACAGTAAACAATGAGCAGTTCTTC.

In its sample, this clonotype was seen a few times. The CDR3 protein is CASQGAGSYEQYF. The CDR3 nucleotides read TGTGCCAGTCAGGGGGCGGGGTCCTACGAGCAGTACTTC. This rearrangement joins TRBV19 to TRBJ2-7, with 8 nucleotides matching TRBD1. Unmatched junction bases numbered 4, after V lost 8 bases and J lost 1 base. CDR1 is LNHDA, CDR2 SQIVND, per germline (reference sequence). This CDR3 is built from 13 residues. Full variable domain (missing parts from reference TRBV19 and TRBJ2-7): DGGITQSPKYLFRKEGQNVTLSCEQNLNHDAMYWYRQDPGQGLRLIYYSQIVNDFQKGDIAEGYSVSREKKESFPLTVTSAQKNPTAFYLCASQGAGSYEQYFGPGTRLTVT.

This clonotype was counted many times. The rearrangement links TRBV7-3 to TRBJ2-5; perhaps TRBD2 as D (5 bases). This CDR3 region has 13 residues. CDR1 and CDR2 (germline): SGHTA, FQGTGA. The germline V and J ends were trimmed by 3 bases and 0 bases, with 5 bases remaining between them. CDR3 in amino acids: CASSFGNQETQYF. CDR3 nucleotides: TGTGCCAGCAGCTTCGGGAACCAAGAGACCCAGTACTTC.

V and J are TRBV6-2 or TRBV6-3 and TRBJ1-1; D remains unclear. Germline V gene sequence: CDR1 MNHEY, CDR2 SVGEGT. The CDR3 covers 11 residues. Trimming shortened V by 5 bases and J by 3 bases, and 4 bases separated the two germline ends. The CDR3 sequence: CASSIYTEAFF. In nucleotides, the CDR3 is TGTGCCAGCAGTATATACACTGAAGCTTTCTTT.

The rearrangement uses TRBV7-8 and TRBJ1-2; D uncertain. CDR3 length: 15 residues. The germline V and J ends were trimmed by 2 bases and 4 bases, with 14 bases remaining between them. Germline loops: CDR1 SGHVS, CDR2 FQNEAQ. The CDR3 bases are TGTGCCAGCAGCTTACTGTTACAGCCCGCCTATGGCTACACCTTC. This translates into CASSLLLQPAYGYTF. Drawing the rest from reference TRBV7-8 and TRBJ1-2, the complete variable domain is GAGVSQSPRYKVAKRGQDVALRCDPISGHVSLFWYQQALGQGPEFLTYFQNEAQLDKSGLPSDRFFAERPEGSVSTLKIQRTQQEDSAVYLCASSLLLQPAYGYTFGSGTRLTVV.

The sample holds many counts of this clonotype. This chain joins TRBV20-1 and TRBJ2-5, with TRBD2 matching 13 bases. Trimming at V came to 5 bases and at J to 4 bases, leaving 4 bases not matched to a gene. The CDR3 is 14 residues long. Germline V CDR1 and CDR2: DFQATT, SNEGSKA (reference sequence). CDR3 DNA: TGCAGTGCTGGACTAGCGGGAGAAGGAGAGACCCAGTACTTC. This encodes CSAGLAGEGETQYF.

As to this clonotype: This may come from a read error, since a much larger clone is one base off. This chain's CDR3 is CANSLDVGTRNIQYF. CDR3 nucleotides: TGTGCCAACAGCTTAGATGTCGGGACTAGAAACATTCAGTACTTC. The rearrangement uses TRBV7-2 and TRBJ2-4, with TRBD2 identical over 8 bases. The CDR3 covers 15 residues. Germline assignment: CDR1 SGHTA and CDR2 FQGNSA. The whole variable domain, filled in from reference TRBV7-2 and TRBJ2-4, reads GAGVSQSPSNKVTEKGKDVELRCDPISGHTALYWYRQSLGQGLEFLIYFQGNSAPDKSGLPSDRFSAERTGGSVSTLTIQRTQQEDSAVYLCANSLDVGTRNIQYFGAGTRLSVL.

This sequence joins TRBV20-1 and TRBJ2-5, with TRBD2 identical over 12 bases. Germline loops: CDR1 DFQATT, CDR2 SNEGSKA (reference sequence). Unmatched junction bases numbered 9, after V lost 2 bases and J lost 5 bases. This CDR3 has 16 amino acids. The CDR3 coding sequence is TGCAGTGCTAGAAAACGACTAGCGGGAGACCTGGAGACCCAGTACTTC. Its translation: CSARKRLAGDLETQYF.

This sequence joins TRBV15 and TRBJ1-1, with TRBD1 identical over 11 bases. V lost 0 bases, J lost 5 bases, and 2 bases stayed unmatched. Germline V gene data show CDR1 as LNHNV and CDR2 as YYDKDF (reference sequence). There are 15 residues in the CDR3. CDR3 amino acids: CATSRDRDRGTEAFF. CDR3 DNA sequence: TGTGCCACCAGCAGAGACCGGGACAGGGGGACTGAAGCTTTCTTT.

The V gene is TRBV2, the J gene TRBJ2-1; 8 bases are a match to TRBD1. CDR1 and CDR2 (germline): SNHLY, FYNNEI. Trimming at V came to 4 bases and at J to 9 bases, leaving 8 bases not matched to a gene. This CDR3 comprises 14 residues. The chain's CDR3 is CASSGGQAWGEQFF. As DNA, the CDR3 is TGTGCCAGCAGTGGGGGACAGGCGTGGGGTGAGCAGTTCTTC. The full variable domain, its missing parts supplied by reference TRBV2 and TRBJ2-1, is EPEVTQTPSHQVTQMGQEVILRCVPISNHLYFYWYRQILGQKVEFLVSFYNNEISEKSEIFDDQFSVERPDGSNFTLKIRSTKLEDSAMYFCASSGGQAWGEQFFGPGTRLTVL.

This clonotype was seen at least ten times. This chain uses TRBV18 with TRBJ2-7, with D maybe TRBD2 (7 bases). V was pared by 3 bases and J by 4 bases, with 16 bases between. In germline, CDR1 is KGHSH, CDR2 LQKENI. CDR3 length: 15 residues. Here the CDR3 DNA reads TGTGCCAGCTCACCCTCTAGCGGAGGGGGGTACGAGCAGTACTTC. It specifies CASSPSSGGGYEQYF. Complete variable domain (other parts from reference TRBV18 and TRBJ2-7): NAGVMQNPRHLVRRRGQEARLRCSPMKGHSHVYWYRQLPEEGLKFMVYLQKENIIDESGMPKERFSAEFPKEGPSILRIQQVVRGDSAAYFCASSPSSGGGYEQYFGPGTRLTVT.

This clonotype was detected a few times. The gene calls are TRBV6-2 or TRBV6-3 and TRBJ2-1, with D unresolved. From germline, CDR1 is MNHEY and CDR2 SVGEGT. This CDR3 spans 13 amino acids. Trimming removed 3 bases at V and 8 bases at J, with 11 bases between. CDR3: CASSYQIGDEQFF. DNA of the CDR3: TGTGCCAGCAGTTATCAGATTGGGGATGAGCAGTTCTTC.

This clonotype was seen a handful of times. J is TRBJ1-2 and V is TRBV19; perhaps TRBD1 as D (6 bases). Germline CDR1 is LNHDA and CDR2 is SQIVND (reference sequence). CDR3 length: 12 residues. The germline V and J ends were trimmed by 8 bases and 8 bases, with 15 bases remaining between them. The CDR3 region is CASAGAPGGYTF. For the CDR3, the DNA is TGTGCCAGTGCGGGGGCCCCGGGGGGCTACACCTTC.

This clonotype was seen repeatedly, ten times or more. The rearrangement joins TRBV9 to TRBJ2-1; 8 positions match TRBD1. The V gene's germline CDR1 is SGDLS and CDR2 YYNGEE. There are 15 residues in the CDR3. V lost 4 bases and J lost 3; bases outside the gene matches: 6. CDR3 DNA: TGTGCCAGCAGCTTTACAGGGGGGAGCTACAATGAGCAGTTCTTC. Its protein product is CASSFTGGSYNEQFF.

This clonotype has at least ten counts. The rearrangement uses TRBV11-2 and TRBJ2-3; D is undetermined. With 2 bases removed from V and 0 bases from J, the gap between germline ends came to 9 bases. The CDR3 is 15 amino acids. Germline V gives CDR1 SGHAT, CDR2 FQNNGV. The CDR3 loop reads CASSLFGQSTDTQYF. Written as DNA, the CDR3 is TGTGCCAGCAGCTTATTCGGTCAAAGCACAGATACGCAGTATTTT.

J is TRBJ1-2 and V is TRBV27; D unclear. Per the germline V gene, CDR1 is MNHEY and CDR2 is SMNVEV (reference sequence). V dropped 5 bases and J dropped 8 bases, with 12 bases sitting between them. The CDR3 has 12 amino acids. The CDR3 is CASSTAGRGYTF. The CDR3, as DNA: TGTGCCAGCAGTACGGCGGGGAGGGGCTACACCTTC.

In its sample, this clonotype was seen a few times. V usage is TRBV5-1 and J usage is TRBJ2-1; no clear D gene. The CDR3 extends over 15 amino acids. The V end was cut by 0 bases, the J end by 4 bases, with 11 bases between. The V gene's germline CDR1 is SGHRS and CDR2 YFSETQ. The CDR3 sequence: CASSLEARGYNEQFF. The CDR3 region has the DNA TGCGCCAGCAGCTTGGAGGCTAGAGGTTACAATGAGCAGTTCTTC.

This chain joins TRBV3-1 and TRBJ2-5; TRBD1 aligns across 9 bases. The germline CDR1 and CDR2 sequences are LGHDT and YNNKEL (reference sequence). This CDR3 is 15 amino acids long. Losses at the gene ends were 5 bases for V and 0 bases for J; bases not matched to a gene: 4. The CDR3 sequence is CASSSGQGYQETQYF. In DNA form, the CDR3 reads TGTGCCAGCAGCTCCGGACAGGGGTACCAAGAGACCCAGTACTTC.

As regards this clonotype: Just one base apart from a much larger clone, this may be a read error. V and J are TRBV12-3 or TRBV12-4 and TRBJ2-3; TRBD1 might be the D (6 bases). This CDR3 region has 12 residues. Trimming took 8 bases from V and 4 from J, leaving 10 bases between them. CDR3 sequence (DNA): TGTGCCAGCCAAGAGGGGGCAGATACGCAGTATTTT. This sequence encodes CASQEGADTQYF.

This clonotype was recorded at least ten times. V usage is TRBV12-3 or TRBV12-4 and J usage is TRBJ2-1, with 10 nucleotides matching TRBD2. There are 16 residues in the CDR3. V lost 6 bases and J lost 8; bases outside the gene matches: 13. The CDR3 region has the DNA TGTGCCAGCAGCCAGCAAGCGGGAGGGTCTGGGGATGAGCAGTTCTTC. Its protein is CASSQQAGGSGDEQFF.

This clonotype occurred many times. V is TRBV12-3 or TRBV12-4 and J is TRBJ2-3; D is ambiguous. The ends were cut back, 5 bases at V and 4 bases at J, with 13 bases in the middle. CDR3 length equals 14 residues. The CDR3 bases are TGTGCCAGCAGTCCCCCAATTAGTGCAGATACGCAGTATTTT. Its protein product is CASSPPISADTQYF.